This TCR beta chain stems from a study of blood T cell repertoires in COVID-19. About the research overall: From the United States, Italy and Spain came samples of acute and convalescent COVID-19.

Sequenced by immunoSEQ multiplex PCR; TCRdb stores in-frame clones only, minus some. The sample has fewer than 350,000 clones, roughly 93% seen once. This CDR3 is built from 12 residues. Germline CDR1 is SNHLY and CDR2 is FYNNEI. Deletions cut 8 bases from V and 9 bases from J, with 14 bases between. The sequence came from a woman aged 40 to 50 with acute COVID-19. The chain employs TRBV2 and TRBJ2-1, with D possibly being TRBD1 (5 bases). Sequenced input: PBMCs or T cells enriched from blood (not recorded which). CDR3 loop: CASLWDRGEQFF. In DNA, the CDR3 is TGTGCCAGCCTCTGGGATAGGGGTGAGCAGTTCTTC.